This is a list of T cell receptor beta chains from one sample in a study of T cell responses to AZD1222 COVID-19 vaccine. Method: immunoSEQ multiplex PCR; TCRdb's copy keeps in-frame clones and lacks some. The sample lists around 120,000 clones, over 75% occurring once. The sample was peripheral blood, taken on day 0 of AZD1222 vaccination. The receptors originated from an adult in good health. The CDR3 runs from the conserved cysteine through the conserved F or W. D genes are given only for firm matches. Not all rows give a size; the values are once, few, many and, for expanded clones, a class.

TRBD1,.,TRBJ1-6,TRBV14,TGTGCCAGCAGCAAGGACAGGGGGAATTCACCCCTCCACTTT,CASSKDRGNSPLHF
TRBD1,.,TRBJ2-3,TRBV4-1,TGCGCCAGCAGCCAAGGGGACAGGGCCCGCACAGATACGCAGTATTTT,CASSQGDRARTDTQYF
TRBD1,.,TRBJ1-2,TRBV2,TGTGCCAGCAGTGGTTTACAGGGGGCAGGCGGCTACACCTTC,CASSGLQGAGGYTF
.,.,TRBJ1-6,TRBV10-2,TGCGCCAGCAGTGAGTCCCATGGGGCCGGGAGTAATTCACCCCTCCACTTT,CASSESHGAGSNSPLHF
.,.,TRBJ2-5,TRBV19,TGTGCCAGTATGCGGGGTTGGGGCGAAGAGACCCAGTACTTC,CASMRGWGEETQYF
TRBD2,.,TRBJ2-7,TRBV9,TGTGCCAGCAGCGTAGGGACTAGCGGATCCTACGAGCAGTACTTC,CASSVGTSGSYEQYF
.,.,TRBJ1-1,TRBV4-1,TGCGCCAGCAGCCAAGTGCTAACGGAGAACACTGAAGCTTTCTTT,CASSQVLTENTEAFF
.,.,TRBJ2-7,TRBV29-1,TGCAGCGTCCGAGGGGAGAGGGATCGGCCGGGGTACGAGCAGTACTTC,CSVRGERDRPGYEQYF
.,.,TRBJ1-2,TRBV5-4,TGTGCCAGCAGCACGACCGTCCGCTATGGCTACACCTTC,CASSTTVRYGYTF
.,.,TRBJ1-5,TRBV19,TGTGCCAGTAGTATGGGGAGCTCCAATCAGCCCCAGCATTTT,CASSMGSSNQPQHF
.,.,TRBJ2-7,TRBV5-1,TGCGCCAGCAGCTTAAGGGGCTTACCCTACGAGCAGTACTTC,CASSLRGLPYEQYF
.,.,TRBJ2-7,TRBV25-1,TGTGCCAGCAGCCACAAGGGGGGAGAGTTACACTCCTACGAGCAGTACTTC,CASSHKGGELHSYEQYF
.,.,TRBJ1-3,TRBV7-6,TGTGCCAGCAGCTTAGCGTTGTCATTGGTAGGCCCTGGAAACACCATATATTTT,CASSLALSLVGPGNTIYF
TRBD2,.,TRBJ2-5,TRBV6-5,TGTGCCAGCAGTTACCGGTTTAGCGGGGAGACCCAGTACTTC,CASSYRFSGETQYF
.,.,TRBJ2-4,TRBV19,TGTGCCAGTAGTATATGGGGAGCCAAAAACATTCAGTACTTC,CASSIWGAKNIQYF
.,.,TRBJ2-7,TRBV4-2,TGTGCCAGCAGCCAAGTCGGTATCCACGAGCAGTACTTC,CASSQVGIHEQYF
TRBD2,.,TRBJ2-7,TRBV2,TGTGCCAGCAGTGAAGCCCTAAAGCTTAGCGGGGGCTCCTACGAGCAGTACTTC,CASSEALKLSGGSYEQYF
TRBD1,.,TRBJ1-2,TRBV6-5,TGTGCCAGGTGGGACAGCACTAACTATGGCTACACCTTC,CARWDSTNYGYTF
TRBD2,.,TRBJ2-1,TRBV9,TGTGCCAGCAGCGTAGGTGCGGGGGGCCGTTACAATGAGCAGTTCTTC,CASSVGAGGRYNEQFF
TRBD1,.,TRBJ1-1,TRBV5-1,TGCGCCAGCAGCCCGCCCTCCGGGACAGGGTTGCCTTTCTTT,CASSPPSGTGLPFF
.,.,TRBJ2-7,TRBV7-9,TGTGCCAGCAGCTCGGGACGGGACGAGCAGTACTTC,CASSSGRDEQYF
.,.,TRBJ2-2,TRBV7-2,TGTGCCAGCAGATCTGGGGGAACCCTTAACACCGGGGAGCTGTTTTTT,CASRSGGTLNTGELFF
TRBD1,.,TRBJ1-3,TRBV2,TGTGCCAGCACGGACAGGGTGAGCTCTGGAAACACCATATATTTT,CASTDRVSSGNTIYF
TRBD1,once,TRBJ2-1,TRBV30,TGTGCCTGGAGAGGGGGACCGGGACAGGGGAATGAGCAGTTCTTC,CAWRGGPGQGNEQFF
.,.,TRBJ2-5,TRBV27,TGTGCCAGCAGTTTGGGGGGCGCGGGGGAGACCCAGTACTTC,CASSLGGAGETQYF
.,.,TRBJ1-3,TRBV6-5,TGTGCCAGCAGCAGACAGCAGTACTCTGGAAACACCATATATTTT,CASSRQQYSGNTIYF
TRBD1,.,TRBJ2-1,TRBV4-1,TGCGCCAGCAGCCAATCTCAGGGGGCCTACAATGAGCAGTTCTTC,CASSQSQGAYNEQFF
.,few,TRBJ1-1,TRBV7-8,TGTGCCAGCAGCCCGGGGAGAGGGACTGAAGCTTTCTTT,CASSPGRGTEAFF
TRBD2,once,TRBJ2-3,TRBV7-8,TGTGCCAGCAGCTCGGGAATACTAGCGGGTGGCACAGATACGCAGTATTTT,CASSSGILAGGTDTQYF
.,.,TRBJ1-1,TRBV29-1,TGCAGCACTTACGCCGGCTGGAACACTGAAGCTTTCTTT,CSTYAGWNTEAFF
TRBD2,few,TRBJ2-1,TRBV3-1/TRBV3-2,TGTGCCAGCAGCCGCCGAACTAGCGGGGGGGCCGGGCAGTTCTTC,CASSRRTSGGAGQFF
.,.,TRBJ1-2,TRBV29-1,TGCAGCGTTGCAGGGGACTATGGCTACACCTTC,CSVAGDYGYTF
.,.,TRBJ2-2,TRBV4-1,TGCGCCAGCGGGGTGATTCAGAGCACCGGGGAGCTGTTTTTT,CASGVIQSTGELFF
.,.,TRBJ2-4,TRBV3-1/TRBV3-2,TGTGCCAGCAGCCCCGATGGAGCCAAAAACATTCAGTACTTC,CASSPDGAKNIQYF
.,.,TRBJ1-1,TRBV27,TGTGCCAGCAGTTTATCAACTGCAGGGATCATGAACACTGAAGCTTTCTTT,CASSLSTAGIMNTEAFF
TRBD1,few,TRBJ1-5,TRBV19,TGTGCCAGTAGTGGGGGACAGTACAATCAGCCCCAGCATTTT,CASSGGQYNQPQHF
.,.,TRBJ2-3,TRBV29-1,TGCAGCGTTGGTTTCGGACAGTACACAGATACGCAGTATTTT,CSVGFGQYTDTQYF
.,.,TRBJ1-4,TRBV4-1,TGCGCCAGCAGCCAAGCGCCCGTCGGAAAACTGTTTTTT,CASSQAPVGKLFF
.,.,TRBJ2-2,TRBV2,TGTGCCAGCAGTGAGGGGACGGACACCGGGGAGCTGTTTTTT,CASSEGTDTGELFF
.,few,TRBJ2-7,TRBV10-3,TGTGCCATCAGGGGGGGTCTCTACTACGAGCAGTACTTC,CAIRGGLYYEQYF
.,.,TRBJ2-1,TRBV21-1,TGTGCCAGCAGCACGACAGGGACCCCCTACAATGAGCAGTTCTTC,CASSTTGTPYNEQFF
TRBD2,.,TRBJ2-1,TRBV19,TGTGCCAGTAGTACCCCCACTAGCGGGGGCCCAGCCACATACAATGAGCAGTTCTTC,CASSTPTSGGPATYNEQFF
.,once,TRBJ1-3,TRBV10-2,TGCGCCAGCAGGAATTCCTTCCTCTCTGGAAACACCATATATTTT,CASRNSFLSGNTIYF
.,.,TRBJ2-3,TRBV6-5,TGTGCCAGCAGTCCCGTGAAGAGGTTTGCAGATACGCAGTATTTT,CASSPVKRFADTQYF
.,.,TRBJ2-1,TRBV6-4,TGTGCCAGCAGTGACTCGGAGAACAATGAGCAGTTCTTC,CASSDSENNEQFF
.,.,TRBJ2-3,TRBV9,TGTGCCAGCAGCGTAGAGGCGGGGCGCACAGATACGCAGTATTTT,CASSVEAGRTDTQYF
.,once,TRBJ2-2,TRBV4-1,TGCGCCAGCAGCCCCGGTGTGGTCGGGGAGCTGTTTTTT,CASSPGVVGELFF